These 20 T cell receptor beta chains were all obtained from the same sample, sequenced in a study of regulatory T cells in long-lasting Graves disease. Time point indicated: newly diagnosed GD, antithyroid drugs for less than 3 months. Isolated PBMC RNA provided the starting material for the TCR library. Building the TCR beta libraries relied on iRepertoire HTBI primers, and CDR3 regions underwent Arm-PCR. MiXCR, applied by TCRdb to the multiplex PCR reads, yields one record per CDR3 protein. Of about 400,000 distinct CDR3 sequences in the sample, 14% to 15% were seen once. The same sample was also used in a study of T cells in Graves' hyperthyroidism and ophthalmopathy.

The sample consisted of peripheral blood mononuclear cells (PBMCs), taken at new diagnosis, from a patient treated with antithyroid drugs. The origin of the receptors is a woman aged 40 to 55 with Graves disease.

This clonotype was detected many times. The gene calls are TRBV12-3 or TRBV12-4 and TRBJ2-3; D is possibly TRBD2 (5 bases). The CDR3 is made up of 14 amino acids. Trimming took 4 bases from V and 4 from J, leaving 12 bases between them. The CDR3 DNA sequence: TGTGCCAGCAGTTCGCCTGGGGAGCCAGATACGCAGTATTTT. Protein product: CASSSPGEPDTQYF.

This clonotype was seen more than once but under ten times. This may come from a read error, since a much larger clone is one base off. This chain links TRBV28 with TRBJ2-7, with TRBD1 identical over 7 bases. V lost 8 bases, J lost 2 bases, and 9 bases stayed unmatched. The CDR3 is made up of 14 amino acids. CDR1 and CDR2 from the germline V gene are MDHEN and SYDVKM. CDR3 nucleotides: TGTGCCAGCGGGATCCGGGACAGTCCCTACGAGCAGTACTTC. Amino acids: CASGIRDSPYEQYF. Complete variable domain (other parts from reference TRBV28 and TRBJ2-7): DVKVTQSSRYLVKRTGEKVFLECVQDMDHENMFWYRQDPGLGLRLIYFSYDVKMKEKGDIPEGYSVSREKKERFSLILESASTNQTSMYLCASGIRDSPYEQYFGPGTRLTVT.

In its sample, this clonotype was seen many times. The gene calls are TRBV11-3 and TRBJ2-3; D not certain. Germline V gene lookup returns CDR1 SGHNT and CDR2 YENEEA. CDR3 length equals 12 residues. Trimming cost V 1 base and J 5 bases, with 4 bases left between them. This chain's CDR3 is CASSLVQDTQYF. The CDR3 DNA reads TGTGCCAGCAGCTTAGTTCAAGATACGCAGTATTTT.

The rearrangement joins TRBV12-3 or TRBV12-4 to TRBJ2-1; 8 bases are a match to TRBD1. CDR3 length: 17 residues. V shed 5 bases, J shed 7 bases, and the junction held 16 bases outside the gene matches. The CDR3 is CASSLRTGIIRANEQFF. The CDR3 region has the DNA TGTGCCAGCAGTCTCCGGACAGGGATTATTAGGGCTAATGAGCAGTTCTTC.

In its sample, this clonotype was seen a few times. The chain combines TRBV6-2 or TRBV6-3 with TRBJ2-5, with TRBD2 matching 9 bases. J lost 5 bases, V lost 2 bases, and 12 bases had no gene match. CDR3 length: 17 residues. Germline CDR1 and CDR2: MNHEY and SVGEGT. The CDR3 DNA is TGTGCCAGCAGTTACCCAGGGGCTAGCGGGACGCAGGAGACCCAGTACTTC. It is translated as CASSYPGASGTQETQYF.

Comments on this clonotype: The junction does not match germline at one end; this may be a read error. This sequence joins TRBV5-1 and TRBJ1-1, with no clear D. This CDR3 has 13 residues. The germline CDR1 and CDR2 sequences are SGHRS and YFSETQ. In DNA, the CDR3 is TGCGTCAGCAGCTTGGGCGGGTCCACTGAAGCTTTCTTT. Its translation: CVSSLGGSTEAFF.

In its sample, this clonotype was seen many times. DNA of the CDR3: TGTGCCAGCAGCTTAGCGTCGGGGACAGTTAATGAGCAGTTCTTC. This gives the protein CASSLASGTVNEQFF. This chain links TRBV7-9 with TRBJ2-1, with TRBD1 matching over 7 bases. Unmatched junction bases numbered 6, after V lost 0 bases and J lost 7 bases. Germline V gives CDR1 SEHNR, CDR2 FQNEAQ (reference sequence). The CDR3 runs 15 residues.

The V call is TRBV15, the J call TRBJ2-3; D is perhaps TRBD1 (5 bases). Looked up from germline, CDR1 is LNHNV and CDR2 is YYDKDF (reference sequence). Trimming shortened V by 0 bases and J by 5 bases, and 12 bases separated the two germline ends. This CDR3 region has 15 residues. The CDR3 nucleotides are TGTGCCACCAGCAGAGATGGGGCGCGTCAAGATACGCAGTATTTT. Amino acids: CATSRDGARQDTQYF.

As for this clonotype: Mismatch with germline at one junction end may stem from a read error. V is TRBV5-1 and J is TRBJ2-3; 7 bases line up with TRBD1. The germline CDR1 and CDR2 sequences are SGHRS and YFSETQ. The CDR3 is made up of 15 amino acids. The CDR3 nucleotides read TGCGCCAGTTCCGGAGCACAGGGGCCCACAGATGCGCAGTATTTT. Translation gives CASSGAQGPTDAQYF.

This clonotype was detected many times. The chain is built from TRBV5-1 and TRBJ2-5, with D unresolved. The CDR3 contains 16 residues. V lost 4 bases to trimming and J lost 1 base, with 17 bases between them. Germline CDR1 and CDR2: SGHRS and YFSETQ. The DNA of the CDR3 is TGCGCCAGCAGCCCATGGGCCACAACCGGCCAAGAGACCCAGTACTTC. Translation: CASSPWATTGQETQYF. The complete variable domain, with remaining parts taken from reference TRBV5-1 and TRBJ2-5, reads KAGVTQTPRYLIKTRGQQVTLSCSPISGHRSVSWYQQTPGQGLQFLFEYFSETQRNKGNFPGRFSGRQFSNSRSEMNVSTLELGDSALYLCASSPWATTGQETQYFGPGTRLLVL.

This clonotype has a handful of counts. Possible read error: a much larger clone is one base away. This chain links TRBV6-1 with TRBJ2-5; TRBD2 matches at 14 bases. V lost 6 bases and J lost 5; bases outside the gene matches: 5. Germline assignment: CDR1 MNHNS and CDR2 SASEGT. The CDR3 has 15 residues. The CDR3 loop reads CASSDRLAGGETQYF. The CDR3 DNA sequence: TGTGCCAGCAGCGACCGACTAGCGGGAGGGGAGACCCAGTACTTC.

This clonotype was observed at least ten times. The CDR3 DNA is TGCGCCAGCAGCGATAGCCAAGAGACCCAGTACTTC. Protein product: CASSDSQETQYF. The chain employs TRBV10-1 and TRBJ2-5, with D unresolved. V lost 6 bases, J lost 1 base, and 6 bases lay in between. Looked up from germline, CDR1 is WNHNN and CDR2 is SYGVQD (reference sequence). CDR3 length: 12 amino acids.

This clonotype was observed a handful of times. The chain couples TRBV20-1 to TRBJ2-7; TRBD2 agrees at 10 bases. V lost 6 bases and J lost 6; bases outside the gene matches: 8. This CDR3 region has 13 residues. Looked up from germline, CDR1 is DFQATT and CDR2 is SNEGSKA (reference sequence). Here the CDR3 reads CSAASGSSLEQYF. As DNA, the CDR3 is TGCAGTGCCGCTAGCGGGAGTTCCCTCGAGCAGTACTTC.

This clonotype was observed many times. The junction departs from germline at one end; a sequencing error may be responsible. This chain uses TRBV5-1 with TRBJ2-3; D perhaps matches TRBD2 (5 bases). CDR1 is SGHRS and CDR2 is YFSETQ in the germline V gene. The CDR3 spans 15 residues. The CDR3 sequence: CASSSGGGSTDTQYF. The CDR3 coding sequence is TGTGCCAGCAGCTCCGGTGGCGGGAGCACAGATACGCAGTATTTT.

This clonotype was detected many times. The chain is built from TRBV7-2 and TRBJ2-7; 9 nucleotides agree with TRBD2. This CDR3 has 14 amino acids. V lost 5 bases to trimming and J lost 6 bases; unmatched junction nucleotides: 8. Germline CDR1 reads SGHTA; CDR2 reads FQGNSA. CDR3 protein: CASSPVAGVGEQYF. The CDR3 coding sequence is TGTGCCAGCAGCCCTGTAGCGGGAGTGGGCGAGCAGTACTTC.

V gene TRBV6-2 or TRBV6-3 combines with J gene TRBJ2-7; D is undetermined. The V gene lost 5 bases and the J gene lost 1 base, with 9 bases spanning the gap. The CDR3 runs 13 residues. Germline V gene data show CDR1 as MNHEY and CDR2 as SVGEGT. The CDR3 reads CASSPATSYEQYF. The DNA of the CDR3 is TGTGCCAGCAGTCCCGCGACATCCTACGAGCAGTACTTC.

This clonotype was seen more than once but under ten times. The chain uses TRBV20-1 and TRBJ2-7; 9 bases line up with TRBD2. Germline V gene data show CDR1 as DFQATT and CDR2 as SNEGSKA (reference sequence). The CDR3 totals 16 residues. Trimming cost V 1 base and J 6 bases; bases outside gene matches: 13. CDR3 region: CSARGQLGLAGTEQYF. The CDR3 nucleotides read TGCAGTGCTAGAGGCCAGCTAGGGCTAGCGGGAACCGAGCAGTACTTC.

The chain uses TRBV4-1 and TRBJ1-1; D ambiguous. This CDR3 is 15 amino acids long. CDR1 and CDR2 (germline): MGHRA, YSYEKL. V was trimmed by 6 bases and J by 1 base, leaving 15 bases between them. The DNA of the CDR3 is TGCGCCAGCAGGCCTTGGGGTCAGACGAACACTGAAGCTTTCTTT. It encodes CASRPWGQTNTEAFF.

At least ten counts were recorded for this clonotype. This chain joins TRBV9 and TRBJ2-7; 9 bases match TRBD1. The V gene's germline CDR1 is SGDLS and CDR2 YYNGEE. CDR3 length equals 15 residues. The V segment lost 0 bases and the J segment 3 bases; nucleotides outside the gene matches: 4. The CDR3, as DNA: TGTGCCAGCAGCGTAGAACAGGGGGCTAGCTACGAGCAGTACTTC. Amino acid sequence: CASSVEQGASYEQYF.

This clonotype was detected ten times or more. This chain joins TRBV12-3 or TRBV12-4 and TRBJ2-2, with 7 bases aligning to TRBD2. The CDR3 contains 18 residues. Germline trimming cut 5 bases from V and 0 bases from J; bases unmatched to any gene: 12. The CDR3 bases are TGTGCCAGCAGTCCGGAGCCGGGGACTAAGTCGAACACCGGGGAGCTGTTTTTT. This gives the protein CASSPEPGTKSNTGELFF.